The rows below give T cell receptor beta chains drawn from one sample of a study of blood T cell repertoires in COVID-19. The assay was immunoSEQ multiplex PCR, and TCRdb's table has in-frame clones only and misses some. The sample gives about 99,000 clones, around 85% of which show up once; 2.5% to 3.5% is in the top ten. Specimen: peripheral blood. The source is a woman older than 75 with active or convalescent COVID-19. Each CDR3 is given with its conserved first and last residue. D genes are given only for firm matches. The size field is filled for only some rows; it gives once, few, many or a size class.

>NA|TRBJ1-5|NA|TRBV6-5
TGTGCCAGCAGTTACTCGCGCGATCAGCCCCAGCATTTT
CASSYSRDQPQHF
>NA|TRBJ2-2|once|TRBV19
TGTGCCAGTAGTGCGCAGGCAAGTTACACCGGGGAGCTGTTTTTT
CASSAQASYTGELFF
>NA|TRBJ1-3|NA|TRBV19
TGTGCCAGTACTCCAGGGTCCTCTGGAAACACCATATATTTT
CASTPGSSGNTIYF
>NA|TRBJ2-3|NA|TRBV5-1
TGCGCCAGCAGCAAGGACTCCAGGGGAAATACGCAGTATTTT
CASSKDSRGNTQYF
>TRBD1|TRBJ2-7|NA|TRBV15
TGTGCCACCAGCAGAGGATCAATAGGGGGCCACCCCCTCGGTGGGCAGTACTTC
CATSRGSIGGHPLGGQYF
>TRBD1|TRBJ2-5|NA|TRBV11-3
TGTGCCAGCAGCACGGGACAGTCAAGGGCCCAGTACTTC
CASSTGQSRAQYF
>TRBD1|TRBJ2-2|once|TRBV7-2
TGTGCCAGCAGCAAACGACAGGGGGCGGACACCGGGGAGCTGTTTTTT
CASSKRQGADTGELFF
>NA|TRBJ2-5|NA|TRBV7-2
TGTGCCAGCAGCTTTCTGCCCCTGGAGTACCAAGAGACCCAGTACTTC
CASSFLPLEYQETQYF
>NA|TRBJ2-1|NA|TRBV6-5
TGTGCCAGCAGTTACTTGGACACGTATTACAATGAGCAGTTCTTC
CASSYLDTYYNEQFF
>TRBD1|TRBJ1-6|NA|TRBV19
TGTGCCAGTAGTGCGTACAGGGGGAGGTCCTATAATTCACCCCTCCACTTT
CASSAYRGRSYNSPLHF
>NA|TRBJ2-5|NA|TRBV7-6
TGTGCCAGCAGCGCCGGAGGCGGGTGGGTCATCCAAGAGACCCAGTACTTC
CASSAGGGWVIQETQYF
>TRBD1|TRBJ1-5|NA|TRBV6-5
TGTGCCAGCAGTAGACAGGGGGGCAATCAGCCCCAGCATTTT
CASSRQGGNQPQHF
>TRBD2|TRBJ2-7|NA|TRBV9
TGTGCCTCGGGGGGGAGCGTCAGCTCCTACGAGCAGTACTTC
CASGGSVSSYEQYF
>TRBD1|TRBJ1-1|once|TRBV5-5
TGTGCCAGCAGCGGTAGGGGGCGGATGAACACTGAAGCTTTCTTT
CASSGRGRMNTEAFF
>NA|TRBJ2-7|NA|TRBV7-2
TGTGCCAGCAGTTCACGCACGAGGACAGCCTACGAGCAGTACTTC
CASSSRTRTAYEQYF
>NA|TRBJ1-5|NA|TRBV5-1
TGCGCCACCCCGCGAACTAGCAATCAGCCCCAGCATTTT
CATPRTSNQPQHF
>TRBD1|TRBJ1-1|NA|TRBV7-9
TGTGCCAGCAGCTATGGACAGGGGAACACTGAAGCTTTCTTT
CASSYGQGNTEAFF
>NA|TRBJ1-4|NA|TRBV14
TGTGCCAGCAGCCAAGGAGACCGGGGAACAACTAATGAAAAACTGTTTTTT
CASSQGDRGTTNEKLFF
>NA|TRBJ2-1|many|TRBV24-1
TGTGCCACCAGTGATGGGGGGTTTTGGAATGAGCAGTTCTTC
CATSDGGFWNEQFF
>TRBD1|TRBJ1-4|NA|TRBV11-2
TGTGCCAGCAGCCGCATGGACAGGGGGCGAAGTAGGCTGTTTTTT
CASSRMDRGRSRLFF
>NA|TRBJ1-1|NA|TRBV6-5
TGTGCCAGCAGTTACCTCGACTCAACGAACACTGAAGCTTTCTTT
CASSYLDSTNTEAFF
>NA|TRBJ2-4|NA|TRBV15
TGTGCCACCAGCAGAGATCCGGCGGATACAGGTCAAAAACATCAGTACTTC
CATSRDPADTGQKHQYF
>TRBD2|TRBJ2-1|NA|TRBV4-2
TGTGCCAGCAGCCAAGGACTAGCGGGGGGAAAAAATGAGCAGTTCTTC
CASSQGLAGGKNEQFF
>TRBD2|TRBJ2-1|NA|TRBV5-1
TGCGCCAGCAGCTTGGCGGGACTAGCGGGAGTCATCAATGAGCAGTTCTTC
CASSLAGLAGVINEQFF
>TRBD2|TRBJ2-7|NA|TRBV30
TGTGCCTGGAGGGCCGGGACTAGGGCGTCCTACGAGCAGTACTTC
CAWRAGTRASYEQYF
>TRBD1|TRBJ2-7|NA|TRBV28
TGTGCCAGCAGTTTGAGACAGGGGGTCTATGGGCAGTACTTC
CASSLRQGVYGQYF
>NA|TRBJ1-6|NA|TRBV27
TGTGCCAGCAGCAGGACTCCTAGCTCCTATAATTCACCCCTCCACTTT
CASSRTPSSYNSPLHF
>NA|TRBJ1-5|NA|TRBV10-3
TGTGCCATCGCGCCAGGGGAGTTCGAGCCCCAGCATTTT
CAIAPGEFEPQHF
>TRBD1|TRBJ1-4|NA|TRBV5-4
TGTGCCAGCAGCTTGGGACAGGGAATCGCTAATGAAAAACTGTTTTTT
CASSLGQGIANEKLFF
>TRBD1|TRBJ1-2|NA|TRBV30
TGTGCCTGGAGTGTATTGGTTGGGACAGGGGTCCACACCTTC
CAWSVLVGTGVHTF
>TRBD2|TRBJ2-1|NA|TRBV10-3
TGTGCCATCAGTGAGAGCGGGAGGCAGTTCTTC
CAISESGRQFF
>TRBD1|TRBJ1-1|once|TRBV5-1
TGCGCCAGCAGCACGGACAGGGGCACTGAAGCTTTCTTT
CASSTDRGTEAFF
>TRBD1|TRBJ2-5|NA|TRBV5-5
TGTGCCAGCAGTTCCGGACAGGGTGGGGAGACCCAGTACTTC
CASSSGQGGETQYF
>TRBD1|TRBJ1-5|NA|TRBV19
TGTGCCAGTAAAATTGCCGCGGGCAGGGGGGAGCAGCCCCAGCATTTT
CASKIAAGRGEQPQHF
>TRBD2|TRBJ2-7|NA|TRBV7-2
TGTGCCAGCAGCCGCATGCGACTAGCGGGCGAGCAGTACTTC
CASSRMRLAGEQYF
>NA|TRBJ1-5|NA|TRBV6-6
TGTGCCAGCGGTACCGCAGGTCAGCCCCAGCATTTT
CASGTAGQPQHF
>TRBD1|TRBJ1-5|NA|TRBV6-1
TGTGCCAGCAGTGAAACTCTATCAGGGGGGTCCGTGCAGCCCCAGCATTTT
CASSETLSGGSVQPQHF
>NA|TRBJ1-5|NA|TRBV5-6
TGTGCCAGCAGCTTGGAACAGGGTAAAAGCAATCAGCCCCAGCATTTT
CASSLEQGKSNQPQHF
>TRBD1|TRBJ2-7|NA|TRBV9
TGTGCCAGCAGCGTAGACCAAAGGACAGGGCAGTACTTC
CASSVDQRTGQYF
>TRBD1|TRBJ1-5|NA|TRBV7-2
TGTGCCAGCAGCTTAGAAGGGACAGTTACCAATCAGCCCCAGCATTTT
CASSLEGTVTNQPQHF
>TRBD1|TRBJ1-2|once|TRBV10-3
TGTGCCATCAGTGAGTCGGGAAGACAGGGGTATGGCTACACCTTC
CAISESGRQGYGYTF
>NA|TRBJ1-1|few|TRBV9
TGTGCCAGCAGCGCCGTTTCCGGGAACACTGAAGCTTTCTTT
CASSAVSGNTEAFF
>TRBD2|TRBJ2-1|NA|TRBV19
TGTGCCAGTAGTATCTTGACTAGCTTCAATGAGCAGTTCTTC
CASSILTSFNEQFF